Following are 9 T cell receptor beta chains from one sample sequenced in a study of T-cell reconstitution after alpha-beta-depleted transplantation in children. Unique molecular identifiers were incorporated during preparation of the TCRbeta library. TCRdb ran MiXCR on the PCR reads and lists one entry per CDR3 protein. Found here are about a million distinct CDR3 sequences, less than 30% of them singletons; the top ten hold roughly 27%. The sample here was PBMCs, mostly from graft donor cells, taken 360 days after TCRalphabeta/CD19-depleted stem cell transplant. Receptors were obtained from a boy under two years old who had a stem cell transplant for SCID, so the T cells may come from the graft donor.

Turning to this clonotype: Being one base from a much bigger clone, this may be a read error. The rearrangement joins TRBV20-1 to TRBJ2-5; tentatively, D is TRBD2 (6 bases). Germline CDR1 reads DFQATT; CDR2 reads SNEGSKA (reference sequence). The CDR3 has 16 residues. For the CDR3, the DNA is TGCAGTGCTAGAGAACCACGGAGGGGAGTCGAAGAGACCCAGCACTTC. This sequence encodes CSAREPRRGVEETQHF.

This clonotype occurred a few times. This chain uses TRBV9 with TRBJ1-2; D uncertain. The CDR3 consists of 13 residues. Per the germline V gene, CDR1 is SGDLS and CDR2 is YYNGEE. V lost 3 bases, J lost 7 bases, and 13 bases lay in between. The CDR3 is CASSGELTVGYTF. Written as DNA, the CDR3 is TGTGCCAGCAGCGGGGAGCTAACGGTTGGCTACACCTTC.

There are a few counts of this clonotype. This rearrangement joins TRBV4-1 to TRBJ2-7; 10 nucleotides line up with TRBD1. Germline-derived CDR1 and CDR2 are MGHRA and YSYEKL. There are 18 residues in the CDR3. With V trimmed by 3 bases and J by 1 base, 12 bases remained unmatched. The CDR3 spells CASSQASPGTGASYEQYF. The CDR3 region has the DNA TGCGCCAGCAGCCAGGCAAGTCCGGGGACAGGGGCTTCCTACGAGCAGTACTTC.

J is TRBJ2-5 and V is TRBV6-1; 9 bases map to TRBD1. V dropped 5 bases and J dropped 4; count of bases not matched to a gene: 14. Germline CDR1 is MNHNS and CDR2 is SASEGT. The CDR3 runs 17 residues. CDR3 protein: CASSRAGPGTGRETQYF. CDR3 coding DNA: TGTGCCAGCAGTCGGGCCGGACCGGGGACAGGGCGAGAGACCCAGTACTTC.

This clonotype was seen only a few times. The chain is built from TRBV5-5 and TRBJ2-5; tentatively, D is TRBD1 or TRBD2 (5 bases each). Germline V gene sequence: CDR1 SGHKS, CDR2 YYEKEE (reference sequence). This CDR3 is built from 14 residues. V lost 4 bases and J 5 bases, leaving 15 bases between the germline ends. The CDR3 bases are TGTGCCAGCAGCAAAGGTGGGGGAGTGGAGACCCAGTACTTC. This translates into CASSKGGGVETQYF.

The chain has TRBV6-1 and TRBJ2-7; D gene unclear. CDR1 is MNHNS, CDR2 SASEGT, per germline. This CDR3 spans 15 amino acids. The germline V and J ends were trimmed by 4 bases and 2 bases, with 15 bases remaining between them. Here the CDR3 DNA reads TGTGCCAGCAGTGCAATGGAGCCTCGTACCTACGAGCAGTACTTC. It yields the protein CASSAMEPRTYEQYF.

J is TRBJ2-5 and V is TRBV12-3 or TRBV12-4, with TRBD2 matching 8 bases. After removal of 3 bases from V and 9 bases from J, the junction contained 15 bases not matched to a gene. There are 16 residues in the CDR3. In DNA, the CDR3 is TGTGCCAGCAGTTTCGGGCTAGCGGGCACGGAGGGGGCCCAGTACTTC. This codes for CASSFGLAGTEGAQYF.

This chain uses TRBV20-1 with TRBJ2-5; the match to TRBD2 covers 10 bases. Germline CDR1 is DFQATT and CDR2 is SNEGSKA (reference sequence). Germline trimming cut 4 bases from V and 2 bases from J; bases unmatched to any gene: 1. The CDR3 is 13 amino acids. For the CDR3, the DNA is TGCAGTGCTATACTAGCGGGGCAAGAGACCCAGTACTTC. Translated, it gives CSAILAGQETQYF.

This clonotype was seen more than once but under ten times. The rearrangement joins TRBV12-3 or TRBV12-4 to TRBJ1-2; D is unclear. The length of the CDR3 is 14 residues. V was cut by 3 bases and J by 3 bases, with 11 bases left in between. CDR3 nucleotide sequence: TGTGCCAGCAGTTTGACCGAAGTCCACTATGGCTACACCTTC. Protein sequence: CASSLTEVHYGYTF.